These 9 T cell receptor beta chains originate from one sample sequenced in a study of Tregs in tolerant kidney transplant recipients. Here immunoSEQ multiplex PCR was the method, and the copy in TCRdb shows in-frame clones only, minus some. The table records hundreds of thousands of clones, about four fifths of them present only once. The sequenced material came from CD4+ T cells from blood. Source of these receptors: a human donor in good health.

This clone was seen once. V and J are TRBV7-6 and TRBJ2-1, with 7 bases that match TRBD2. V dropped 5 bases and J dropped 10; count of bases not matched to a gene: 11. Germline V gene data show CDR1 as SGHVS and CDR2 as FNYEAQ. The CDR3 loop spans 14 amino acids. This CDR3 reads CASSAGTKGTEQFF. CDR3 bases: TGTGCCAGCAGCGCAGGGACTAAGGGGACGGAGCAGTTCTTC.

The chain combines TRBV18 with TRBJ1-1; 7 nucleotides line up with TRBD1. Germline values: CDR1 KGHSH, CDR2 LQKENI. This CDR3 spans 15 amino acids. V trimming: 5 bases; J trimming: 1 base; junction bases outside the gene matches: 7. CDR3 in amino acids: CASSVTGEGNTEAFF. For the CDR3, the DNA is TGTGCCAGCTCAGTCACAGGGGAGGGGAACACTGAAGCTTTCTTT.

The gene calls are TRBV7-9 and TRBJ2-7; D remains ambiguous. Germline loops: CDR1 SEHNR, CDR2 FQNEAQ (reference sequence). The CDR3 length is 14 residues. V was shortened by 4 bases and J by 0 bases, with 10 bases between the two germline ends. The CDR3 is CASSSQSVSYEQYF. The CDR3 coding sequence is TGTGCCAGCAGCTCCCAATCCGTCTCCTACGAGCAGTACTTC.

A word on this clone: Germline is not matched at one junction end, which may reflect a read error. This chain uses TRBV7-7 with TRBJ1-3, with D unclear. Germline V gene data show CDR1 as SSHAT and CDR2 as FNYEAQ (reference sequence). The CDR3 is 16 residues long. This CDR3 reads CASSLGLYGSGNTIYF. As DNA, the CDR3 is TGTGCTAGCAGCTTAGGTCTCTACGGCTCTGGAAACACCATATATTTT.

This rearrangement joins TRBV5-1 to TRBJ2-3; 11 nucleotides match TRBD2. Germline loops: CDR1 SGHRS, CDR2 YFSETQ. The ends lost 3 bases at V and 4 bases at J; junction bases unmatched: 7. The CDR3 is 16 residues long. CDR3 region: CASSWSGLAAPDTQYF. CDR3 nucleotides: TGCGCCAGCAGCTGGTCGGGACTAGCGGCTCCAGATACGCAGTATTTT.

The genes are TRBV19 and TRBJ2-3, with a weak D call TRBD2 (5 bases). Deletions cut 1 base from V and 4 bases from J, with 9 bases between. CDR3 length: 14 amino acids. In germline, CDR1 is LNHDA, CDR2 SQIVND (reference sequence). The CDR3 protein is CASSIGRRPDTQYF. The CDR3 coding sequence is TGTGCCAGTAGTATAGGGAGGAGGCCAGATACGCAGTATTTT.

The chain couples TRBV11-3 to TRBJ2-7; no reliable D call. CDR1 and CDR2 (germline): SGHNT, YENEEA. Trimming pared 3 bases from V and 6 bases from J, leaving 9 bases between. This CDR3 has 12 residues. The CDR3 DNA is TGTGCCAGCAGCTTGGGATGGGGCGAGCAGTACTTC. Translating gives CASSLGWGEQYF.

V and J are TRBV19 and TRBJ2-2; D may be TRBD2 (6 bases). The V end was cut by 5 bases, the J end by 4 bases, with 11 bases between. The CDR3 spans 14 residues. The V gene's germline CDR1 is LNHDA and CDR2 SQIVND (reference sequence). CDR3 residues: CASSWVAATGELFF. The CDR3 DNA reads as TGTGCCAGTAGTTGGGTAGCGGCCACCGGGGAGCTGTTTTTT. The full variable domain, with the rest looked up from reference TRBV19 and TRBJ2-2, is DGGITQSPKYLFRKEGQNVTLSCEQNLNHDAMYWYRQDPGQGLRLIYYSQIVNDFQKGDIAEGYSVSREKKESFPLTVTSAQKNPTAFYLCASSWVAATGELFFGEGSRLTVL.

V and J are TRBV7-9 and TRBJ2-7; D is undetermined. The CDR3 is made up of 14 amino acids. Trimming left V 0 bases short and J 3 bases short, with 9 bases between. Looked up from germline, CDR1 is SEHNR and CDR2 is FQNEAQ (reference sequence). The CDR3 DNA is TGTGCCAGCAGCTTAGCAGGCAGCATCTACGAGCAGTACTTC. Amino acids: CASSLAGSIYEQYF. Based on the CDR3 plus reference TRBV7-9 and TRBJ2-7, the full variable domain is DTGVSQNPRHKITKRGQNVTFRCDPISEHNRLYWYRQTLGQGPEFLTYFQNEAQLEKSRLLSDRFSAERPKGSFSTLEIQRTEQGDSAMYLCASSLAGSIYEQYFGPGTRLTVT.